This passage covers 18 T cell receptor beta chains from one sample sequenced in a study of blood T cell repertoires in COVID-19. The data were produced by immunoSEQ multiplex PCR, yet TCRdb's version contains in-frame clones alone and is incomplete. Among 330,000 or so clones listed, roughly 84% were seen once. The sequenced material came from PBMCs or T cells enriched from blood (not recorded which). The receptors originated from a woman in her 30s who had recovered from COVID-19.

The chain links TRBV10-3 to TRBJ1-1, with 8 bases aligning to TRBD1. J lost 11 bases, V lost 6 bases, and 11 bases had no gene match. Germline V CDR1 and CDR2: ENHRY, SYGVKD. The CDR3 runs to 13 residues. Here the CDR3 DNA reads TGTGCCATCAGCCCATCAAGAGGACAGGGTGCTTTCTTT. This encodes CAISPSRGQGAFF.

The V gene is TRBV10-3, the J gene TRBJ1-2, with unresolved D. V lost 0 bases and J lost 2, with 10 bases in between. The CDR3 is 15 amino acids. Germline V lookup: CDR1 ENHRY, CDR2 SYGVKD. The CDR3 spells CAISESPESNYGYTF. CDR3 DNA: TGTGCCATCAGTGAGTCGCCAGAATCCAACTATGGCTACACCTTC.

The chain joins TRBV13 to TRBJ1-5; possibly TRBD1 for D (5 bases). The V end was cut by 6 bases, the J end by 3 bases, with 12 bases between. The CDR3 loop spans 14 amino acids. Germline lookup yields CDR1 PRHDT and CDR2 FYEKMQ (reference sequence). The CDR3 DNA reads as TGTGCCAGCAGTATGGGACTGCACAATCAGCCCCAGCATTTT. This translates into CASSMGLHNQPQHF.

The V and J genes are TRBV7-8 and TRBJ2-7; D is unclear. With 5 bases removed from V and 2 bases from J, the gap between germline ends came to 7 bases. CDR3 length: 12 amino acids. Per germline, CDR1 SGHVS and CDR2 FQNEAQ. CDR3 sequence: CASSLQAYEQYF. CDR3 in DNA: TGTGCCAGCAGCCTACAAGCCTACGAGCAGTACTTC.

This clone was seen once. This chain links TRBV27 with TRBJ2-7; 11 bases agree with TRBD2. This CDR3 is built from 14 residues. Germline-derived CDR1 and CDR2 are MNHEY and SMNVEV (reference sequence). V dropped 4 bases and J dropped 6; count of bases not matched to a gene: 5. The CDR3 DNA follows: TGTGCCAGCAGTTCACTAGCGGGAGTATCCGAGCAGTACTTC. Translated: CASSSLAGVSEQYF.

V gene TRBV28 combines with J gene TRBJ1-2; tentatively, D is TRBD1 (6 bases). V gave up 6 bases and J gave up 8 bases, with 16 bases separating them. CDR3 size: 13 residues. Germline assignment: CDR1 MDHEN and CDR2 SYDVKM. The CDR3 loop reads CASSPYQGTGYTF. For the CDR3, the DNA is TGTGCCAGCAGCCCCTACCAGGGGACGGGCTACACCTTC.

V and J are TRBV30 and TRBJ2-7, with no clear D. The length of the CDR3 is 13 residues. Germline CDR1 and CDR2: GTSNPN and SVGIG (reference sequence). V lost 4 bases and J 1 base, leaving 11 bases between the germline ends. CDR3 amino acids: CAWTRRLSYEQYF. In nucleotides, the CDR3 is TGTGCCTGGACCCGCAGGCTATCCTACGAGCAGTACTTC.

The sample holds one count of this clone. V gene TRBV5-8 combines with J gene TRBJ1-2; D is undetermined. Germline CDR1 and CDR2: SGHTS and YDEGEE. Between the trimmed V and J ends, which lost 1 base and 4 bases, there was a span of 17 bases. The CDR3 is made up of 16 amino acids. For the CDR3, the DNA is TGTGCCAGCAGCTTGAGGTCCAGCCTTCTAGTCTATGGCTACACCTTC. Residues: CASSLRSSLLVYGYTF.

The V and J genes are TRBV6-4 and TRBJ2-1; D not certain. Germline V gene data show CDR1 as MRHNA and CDR2 as SNTAGT. There are 16 residues in the CDR3. V was clipped by 2 bases and J by 5 bases, with 16 bases between them. The DNA for the CDR3 is TGTGCCAGCAGTGACAATAAAGCCGGTGGAGACAATGAGCAGTTCTTC. It codes for CASSDNKAGGDNEQFF.

The gene calls are TRBV20-1 and TRBJ2-7; TRBD2 might be the D (5 bases). The germline V and J ends were trimmed by 4 bases and 3 bases, with 7 bases remaining between them. Germline CDR1 is DFQATT and CDR2 is SNEGSKA (reference sequence). CDR3 size: 11 residues. The CDR3 DNA is TGCAGTGCTACGACTATCTACGAGCAGTACTTC. Translation: CSATTIYEQYF.

V gene TRBV5-1 combines with J gene TRBJ2-3, with D perhaps matching TRBD2 (6 bases). V was trimmed by 4 bases and J by 3 bases, leaving 12 bases between them. In germline, CDR1 is SGHRS, CDR2 YFSETQ. The CDR3 is 14 amino acids. CDR3 in DNA: TGCGCCAGCAGCGAGACTAGTGGAACAGATACGCAGTATTTT. This gives the protein CASSETSGTDTQYF.

The chain carries TRBV7-2 and TRBJ2-3; D is uncertain. This CDR3 has 14 residues. Trimming took off 3 bases at V and 2 bases at J, with 9 bases between the two ends. From germline, CDR1 is SGHTA and CDR2 FQGNSA. The CDR3 region has the DNA TGTGCCAGCAGCTTCGGTAGAACCACAGATACGCAGTATTTT. This translates into CASSFGRTTDTQYF.

The genes are TRBV19 and TRBJ2-7; a weak D match, TRBD2 (6 bases). The CDR3 spans 16 residues. Trimming pared 6 bases from V and 2 bases from J, leaving 20 bases between. Germline V lookup: CDR1 LNHDA, CDR2 SQIVND (reference sequence). CDR3 region: CASSPGVGSRPYEQYF. In DNA form, the CDR3 reads TGTGCCAGTAGCCCGGGAGTCGGGAGTAGGCCCTACGAGCAGTACTTC.

The chain is built from TRBV11-2 and TRBJ1-2; perhaps TRBD1 as D (6 bases). Trimming removed 1 base from V and 5 bases from J, with 8 bases in between. CDR3 length equals 13 residues. The V gene's germline CDR1 is SGHAT and CDR2 FQNNGV. Here the CDR3 DNA reads TGTGCCAGCAGCTTAGCCCAGGGGTATGGCTACACCTTC. Protein: CASSLAQGYGYTF.

This chain uses TRBV19 with TRBJ1-1; D not certain. Germline lookup yields CDR1 LNHDA and CDR2 SQIVND (reference sequence). This CDR3 has 13 amino acids. The germline V and J ends were trimmed by 3 bases and 2 bases, with 7 bases remaining between them. The CDR3: CASSIGENTEAFF. The CDR3, as DNA: TGTGCCAGTAGTATCGGGGAAAACACTGAAGCTTTCTTT.

The V call is TRBV14, the J call TRBJ2-5; TRBD2 matches 12 bases. The CDR3 is 16 residues long. After removal of 1 base from V and 5 bases from J, the junction contained 5 bases not matched to a gene. Germline-derived CDR1 and CDR2 are SGHDN and FVKESK. The CDR3 sequence is CASSQGLAGGLETQYF. CDR3 sequence (DNA): TGTGCCAGCAGCCAAGGGCTAGCGGGGGGGCTGGAGACCCAGTACTTC.

The sample holds a few counts of this clone. The chain combines TRBV7-2 with TRBJ2-7, with 10 bases identical to TRBD2. The CDR3 consists of 16 residues. Germline CDR1 SGHTA, CDR2 FQGNSA. V trimming: 4 bases; J trimming: 2 bases; junction bases outside the gene matches: 8. This chain's CDR3 is CASSSRGLAGAYEQYF. Written as DNA, the CDR3 is TGTGCCAGCAGCTCCCGAGGGCTAGCGGGGGCCTACGAGCAGTACTTC.

The chain recombines TRBV29-1 with TRBJ2-3, with TRBD2 identical over 13 bases. Germline CDR1 and CDR2: SQVTM and ANQGSEA. The trim removed 2 bases at V and 2 bases at J, leaving 16 bases unmatched. The CDR3 runs 20 residues. CDR3 bases: TGCAGCGTTGAAATCCGGGGACTAGCGGGAAGTTTAGTCGTCACAGATACGCAGTATTTT. This gives the protein CSVEIRGLAGSLVVTDTQYF.